This T cell receptor beta chain was identified during a study of memory CD8 T cells in hepatitis C reinfection. Background on the study: Two donors resolved primary infection, then developed chronic reinfection.

The time point here: late/post reinfection, 12 to 24 weeks after detection. No in vitro expansion preceded TCR sequencing of the sorted cells. Donors were people who inject drugs in the Montreal HEPCO cohort. Control naive CD8 T cells came from two donors at all three reinfection time points. The germline V gene has CDR1 SGHDT and CDR2 YYEEEE. V shed 4 bases and J shed 4 bases, with 16 bases lying between them. The CDR3 is 15 amino acids. The repertoire was sequenced with immunoSEQ multiplex PCR; TCRdb's copy has only in-frame clones and lacks some. The repertoire consists of 46,000 or so clones, with 80% to 90% occurring once and the leading ten covering around 0.7%.

This rearrangement joins TRBV5-6 to TRBJ2-3, with D perhaps TRBD2 (7 bases). This receptor was taken from a man aged 18 to 30 with hepatitis C virus infection. The sample comprised naive CD8+ T cells sorted from blood. CDR3 nucleotide sequence: TGTGCCAGCAGCCGGGGAGGGGGGGCGGCAGATACGCAGTATTTT. It codes for CASSRGGGAADTQYF.